Listed below are T cell receptor beta chains from one sample, sequenced in a study of shared clonotypes between healthy human individuals. Produced via immunoSEQ multiplex PCR; TCRdb's table is partial and in-frame only. The sample records more than 550,000 clones, roughly 88% being singletons. The source material was memory CD8+ T cells from PBMCs. These receptors were collected from a young man in good health. Some clones in this sample may be carry-over from other donors' samples. The CDR3 runs from the conserved cysteine through the conserved F or W. D genes are given only for firm matches. Some rows have no size entry. The others give once, few or many, or a class for an expanded clone.

V gene	D gene	J gene	clone size	CDR3 DNA	CDR3 protein
TRBV25-1	NA	TRBJ2-7	NA	TGTGCCAGCAGCATGAAGACCTCCTACGAGCAGTACTTC	CASSMKTSYEQYF
TRBV19	TRBD2	TRBJ2-7	NA	TGTGCCAGTAGTCGGAGACTAGCGGGACCTCCCTACGAGCAGTACTTC	CASSRRLAGPPYEQYF
TRBV27	NA	TRBJ2-1	NA	TGTGCCAGCAGTTTATTGGGTAGCGGCCAATACAATGAGCAGTTCTTC	CASSLLGSGQYNEQFF
TRBV19	NA	TRBJ1-1	NA	TGTGCCAGTAGTATTACGGAATTGAACACTGAAGCTTTCTTT	CASSITELNTEAFF
TRBV7-9	NA	TRBJ2-5	NA	TGTGCCAGCAGCCCAAAGGTCCAAGAGACCCAGTACTTC	CASSPKVQETQYF
TRBV27	NA	TRBJ2-3	NA	TGTGCCAGCAGCCCCTCCTCCCTCCATAGGGTGGTCGCAGATACGCAGTATTTT	CASSPSSLHRVVADTQYF
TRBV11-3	TRBD2	TRBJ2-2	once	TGTGCCAGCAGCCGACTAGCGGGAGATAACACCGGGGAGCTGTTTTTT	CASSRLAGDNTGELFF
TRBV2	NA	TRBJ1-1	few	TGTGCCAGTTTGTACAGGTTGAACACTGAAGCTTTCTTT	CASLYRLNTEAFF
TRBV6-6	TRBD2	TRBJ2-3	once	TGTGCCAGCAGTACGGGAGGCTTAGATACGCAGTATTTT	CASSTGGLDTQYF
TRBV4-1	NA	TRBJ1-6	NA	TGCGCCAGCAGCCAAGGAGGGGTAGGAGTACTTTCACCCCTCCACTTT	CASSQGGVGVLSPLHF
TRBV2	TRBD2	TRBJ2-7	NA	TGTGCCAGCAGCGAAGAGGGACTAGCGGGAGGACCCTACGAGCAGTACTTC	CASSEEGLAGGPYEQYF
TRBV27	NA	TRBJ2-7	NA	TGTGCCAGCAGTTTACCGGGCCTCACCGAGCAGTACTTC	CASSLPGLTEQYF
TRBV5-8	NA	TRBJ2-5	NA	TGTGCCAGCACCCTAGGGTGGGGGGATCCCGCTTCTGAGACCCAGTACTTC	CASTLGWGDPASETQYF
TRBV28	NA	TRBJ1-2	NA	TGTGCCAGCAGTTCGTATCTACTCCCCGAGGACACCGAGGGTAACTATGGCTACACCTTC	CASSSYLLPEDTEGNYGYTF
TRBV27	NA	TRBJ2-1	once	TGTGCCAGCACCCCGGGCTCAGGAGTTCTCTCGGGTGAGCAGTTCTTC	CASTPGSGVLSGEQFF
TRBV28	TRBD1	TRBJ1-1	NA	TGTGCCAGCAGTCGCGAACCGACAGGGGCAGACACTGAAGCTTTCTTT	CASSREPTGADTEAFF
TRBV9	NA	TRBJ2-5	NA	TGTGCCAGCAGCCTTTTTAGAGGGGATGCTTTAGGGGAGACCCAGTACTTC	CASSLFRGDALGETQYF
TRBV28	NA	TRBJ2-7	NA	TGTGCCAGCCTCGGGAGTGTTGGTTACGAGCAGTACTTC	CASLGSVGYEQYF
TRBV27	NA	TRBJ1-1	NA	TGTGCCAGCAGTTTATCGGCTAGAAACACTGAAGCTTTCTTT	CASSLSARNTEAFF
TRBV2	NA	TRBJ2-7	NA	TGTGCCAGCAGAATCGGGTACGAGCAGTACTTC	CASRIGYEQYF
TRBV7-8	NA	TRBJ1-2	NA	TGTGCCAGCAGCTTAGGCGGATCCTATGGCTACACCTTC	CASSLGGSYGYTF
TRBV6-5	TRBD2	TRBJ2-1	NA	TGTGCCAGCAGTTACTCGCGGGAGAGCTCCTACAATGAGCAGTTCTTC	CASSYSRESSYNEQFF
TRBV7-9	TRBD2	TRBJ2-1	NA	TGTGCCAGCAGCCCCAGCGGGAGTAAGTCCTACAATGAGCAGTTCTTC	CASSPSGSKSYNEQFF
TRBV7-2	NA	TRBJ2-7	NA	TGTGCCAGCAGCCTCCCGACCACCGGGACCAAGTACGAGCAGTACTTC	CASSLPTTGTKYEQYF
TRBV19	TRBD1	TRBJ2-7	NA	TGTGCCAGTAGCACCGGGACAGGGAGGTACGAGCAGTACTTC	CASSTGTGRYEQYF
TRBV19	TRBD2	TRBJ2-7	NA	TGTGCCAGTAGCCCCTATGCGGGAGGTTTCGAGCAGTACTTC	CASSPYAGGFEQYF
TRBV11-2	NA	TRBJ2-5	NA	TGTGCCAGCAGCTTAGACGGGGAGACCCAGTACTTC	CASSLDGETQYF
TRBV5-4	TRBD1	TRBJ1-1	NA	TGTGCCAGCAGACCGGACAGGGGAAACACTGAAGCTTTCTTT	CASRPDRGNTEAFF
TRBV6-1	NA	TRBJ2-3	NA	TGTGCCAGCAGTGACGGAGGGGGCAGGATAGATACGCAGTATTTT	CASSDGGGRIDTQYF